These 8 T cell receptor beta chains were all obtained from the same sample, sequenced in a study of blood T cell repertoires in COVID-19. TCRdb's copy holds only in-frame clones and misses some; the assay was immunoSEQ multiplex PCR. The table shows approximately 170,000 clones, with almost 85% occurring only once. The specimen sequenced was peripheral blood. These receptors were collected from a man between 40 and 49 years old who had recovered from COVID-19.

The chain carries TRBV5-8 and TRBJ2-3, with TRBD2 matching 7 bases. Looked up from germline, CDR1 is SGHTS and CDR2 is YDEGEE. There are 16 residues in the CDR3. V shed 0 bases, J shed 0 bases, and the junction held 4 bases outside the gene matches. The CDR3 DNA is TGTGCCAGCAGCTTGGTCGGTAGCGGGAGCACAGATACGCAGTATTTT. Protein sequence: CASSLVGSGSTDTQYF. The full variable domain, with the rest looked up from reference TRBV5-8 and TRBJ2-3, is EAGVTQSPTHLIKTRGQQATLRCSPISGHTSVYWYQQALGLGLQFLLWYDEGEERNRGNFPPRFSGRQFPNYSSELNVNALELEDSALYLCASSLVGSGSTDTQYFGPGTRLTVL.

The rearrangement links TRBV5-1 to TRBJ2-2; maybe TRBD1 (6 bases). CDR1 is SGHRS, CDR2 YFSETQ, per germline. There are 14 residues in the CDR3. The V and J ends lost 5 bases and 5 bases respectively, with 13 bases between them. The CDR3 region is CASRETGQTGELFF. The CDR3 coding sequence is TGCGCCAGCAGGGAGACAGGTCAAACCGGGGAGCTGTTTTTT.

The gene calls are TRBV7-9 and TRBJ1-4; perhaps TRBD1 as D (5 bases). Germline V gene data show CDR1 as SEHNR and CDR2 as FQNEAQ (reference sequence). Between the trimmed V and J ends, which lost 2 bases and 5 bases, there was a span of 6 bases. CDR3 size: 13 residues. CDR3 DNA sequence: TGTGCCAGCAGCTTATCAGGGAATGAAAAACTGTTTTTT. Residues: CASSLSGNEKLFF.

The count of this clone is one. Other DNA sequences in this sample translate to the same CDR3. The chain recombines TRBV19 with TRBJ1-5, with 11 bases identical to TRBD1. The CDR3 has 14 residues. V lost 5 bases, J lost 4 bases, and 1 base stayed unmatched. CDR1 and CDR2 (germline): LNHDA, SQIVND (reference sequence). CDR3 sequence (DNA): TGTGCCAGTAGTGGGACAGGGGGAAATCAGCCCCAGCATTTT. Translation gives CASSGTGGNQPQHF.

This rearrangement joins TRBV15 to TRBJ1-6; D is possibly TRBD1 (6 bases). Germline values: CDR1 LNHNV, CDR2 YYDKDF (reference sequence). V shed 0 bases and J shed 9 bases, with 12 bases lying between them. The CDR3 loop spans 15 amino acids. The CDR3 DNA follows: TGTGCCACCAGCAGAGATAGAGGGGGAAGTTCACCCCTCCACTTT. It yields the protein CATSRDRGGSSPLHF.

The chain joins TRBV6-1 to TRBJ1-1; perhaps TRBD1 as D (5 bases). The CDR3 sequence is 15 residues long. Germline assignment: CDR1 MNHNS and CDR2 SASEGT. V gave up 3 bases and J gave up 1 base, with 12 bases separating them. The CDR3 protein is CASSEGPGWNTEAFF. Written as DNA, the CDR3 is TGTGCCAGCAGTGAGGGGCCCGGATGGAACACTGAAGCTTTCTTT.

The CDR3 is CATSRTGKIHTQYF. The DNA for the CDR3 is TGTGCCACCAGCAGGACAGGGAAGATCCATACGCAGTATTTT. The chain carries TRBV15 and TRBJ2-3; 7 bases match TRBD1. The germline CDR1 and CDR2 sequences are LNHNV and YYDKDF (reference sequence). CDR3 length: 14 amino acids. After removal of 3 bases from V and 7 bases from J, the junction contained 7 bases not matched to a gene.

Only one count was recorded for this clone. This chain's CDR3 is CASTPGRGIYEQYF. The DNA of the CDR3 is TGTGCCAGCACCCCTGGAAGGGGAATTTACGAGCAGTACTTC. The chain uses TRBV6-2 or TRBV6-3 and TRBJ2-7, with D perhaps matching TRBD1 (5 bases). There are 14 residues in the CDR3. The germline CDR1 and CDR2 sequences are MNHEY and SVGEGT. V lost 7 bases and J lost 4, with 17 bases in between.